This TCR beta chain appears in the sequencing data of a study of blood T cell repertoires in COVID-19. The overall study: Collection of acute and convalescent COVID-19 samples took place in the United States, Italy and Spain. Nucleic acid was either cDNA or gDNA, and it came from T cells, B-cell-depleted T cells, or PBMCs.

This CDR3 spans 14 amino acids. CDR1 is MNHEY, CDR2 SMNVEV, per germline (reference sequence). V lost 8 bases to trimming and J lost 0 bases; unmatched junction nucleotides: 2. Authors' processing steps: Using reference gene primer amplification, nucleated cell counts were estimated. Profiled with immunoSEQ multiplex PCR; TCRdb holds only in-frame clones, not every one. D and trimming come from the DNA, and the V and J calls and clone size come from that table. This sample has about 50,000 clones, with under 85% found just once. In this sample, this clone turned up a few times. Material for sequencing was peripheral blood. The rearrangement uses TRBV27 and TRBJ2-1; TRBD2 aligns across 9 bases. The sequence was collected from a man aged 40-49 years with acute or convalescent COVID-19. CDR3 DNA: TGTGCCAGCTGCGGGAGGGGCTCCTACAATGAGCAGTTCTTC. It yields the protein CASCGRGSYNEQFF.